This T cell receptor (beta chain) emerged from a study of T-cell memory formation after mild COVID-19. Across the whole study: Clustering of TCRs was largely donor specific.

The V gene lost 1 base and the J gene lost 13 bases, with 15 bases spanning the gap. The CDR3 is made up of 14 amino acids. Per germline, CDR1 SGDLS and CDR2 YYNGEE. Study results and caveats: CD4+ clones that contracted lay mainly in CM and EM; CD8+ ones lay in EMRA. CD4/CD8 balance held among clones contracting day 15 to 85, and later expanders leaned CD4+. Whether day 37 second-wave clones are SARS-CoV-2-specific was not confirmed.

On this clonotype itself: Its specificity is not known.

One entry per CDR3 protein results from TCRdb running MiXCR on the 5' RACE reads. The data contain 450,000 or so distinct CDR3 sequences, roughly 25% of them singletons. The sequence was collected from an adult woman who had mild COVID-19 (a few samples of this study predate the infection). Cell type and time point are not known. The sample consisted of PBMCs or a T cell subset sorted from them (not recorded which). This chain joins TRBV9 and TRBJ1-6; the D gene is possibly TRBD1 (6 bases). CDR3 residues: CASSVRGQQGPLHF. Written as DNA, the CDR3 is TGTGCCAGCAGCGTAAGGGGACAACAAGGGCCCCTCCACTTT.